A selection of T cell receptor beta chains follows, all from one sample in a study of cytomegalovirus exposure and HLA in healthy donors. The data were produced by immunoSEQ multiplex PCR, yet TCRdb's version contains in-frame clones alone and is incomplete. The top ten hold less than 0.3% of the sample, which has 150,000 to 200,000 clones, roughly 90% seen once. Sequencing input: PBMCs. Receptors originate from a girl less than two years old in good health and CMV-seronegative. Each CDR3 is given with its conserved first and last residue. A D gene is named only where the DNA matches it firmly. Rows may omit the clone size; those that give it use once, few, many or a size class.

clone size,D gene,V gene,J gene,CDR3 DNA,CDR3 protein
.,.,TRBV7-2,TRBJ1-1,TGTGCCAGCAGCTCTCAAGTTTTAACAGCTCTTGAAGCTTTCTTT,CASSSQVLTALEAFF
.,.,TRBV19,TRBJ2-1,TGTGCCAGTAGTATCCGGGGGTATGAGCAGTTCTTC,CASSIRGYEQFF
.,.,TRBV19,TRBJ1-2,TGTGCCAGCAGGGTACGGAGTGGCTACACCTTC,CASRVRSGYTF
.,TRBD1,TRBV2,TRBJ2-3,TGTGCCAGCAGCGTGGACAGGGAAAGCACAGATACGCAGTATTTT,CASSVDRESTDTQYF
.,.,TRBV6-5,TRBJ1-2,TGTGCCAGCAGTTACTCGTCGGTTAACTATGGCTACACCTTC,CASSYSSVNYGYTF
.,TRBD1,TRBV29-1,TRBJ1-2,TGCAGCGTTGACCGACAGGGTAGCTATGGCTACACCTTC,CSVDRQGSYGYTF
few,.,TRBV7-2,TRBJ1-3,TGTGCCAGCAGCTATGACGCTGGGGGGGGAAAGTTATATTTT,CASSYDAGGGKLYF
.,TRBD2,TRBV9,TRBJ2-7,TGTGCCAGCAGCGGGGGGACTAGCGGGAGAGAATTATACGAGCAGTACTTC,CASSGGTSGRELYEQYF
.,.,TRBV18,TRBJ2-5,TGTGCCAGCTCACCTAATGTGCGGGTTTTGGAAGAGACCCAGTACTTC,CASSPNVRVLEETQYF
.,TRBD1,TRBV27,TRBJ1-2,TGTGCCAGCAGATCGACAGGGAGAGTGAACTATGGCTACACCTTC,CASRSTGRVNYGYTF
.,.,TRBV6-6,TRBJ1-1,TGTGCCAGCAGTTCCACGGTTGGAGGGAGCACTGAAGCTTTCTTT,CASSSTVGGSTEAFF
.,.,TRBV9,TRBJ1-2,TGTGCCAGCAGCGATTTTTCTTTCAGGGGATTTAACTATGGCTACACCTTC,CASSDFSFRGFNYGYTF
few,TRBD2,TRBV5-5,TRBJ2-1,TGTGCCAGCAGCCCAGAGGGACTAGCGGGAATTAATGAGCAGTTCTTC,CASSPEGLAGINEQFF
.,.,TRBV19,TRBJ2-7,TGTGCCAGTAGTGCATGGTCAGGGCGATCCTACGAGCAGTACTTC,CASSAWSGRSYEQYF
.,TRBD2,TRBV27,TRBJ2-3,TGTGCCAGCAGTTTATTTGCGACTAGCAGCACAGATACGCAGTATTTT,CASSLFATSSTDTQYF
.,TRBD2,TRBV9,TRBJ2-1,TGTGCCAGCAGCGATCCGCGGGAGTACGGTGAGCAGTTCTTC,CASSDPREYGEQFF
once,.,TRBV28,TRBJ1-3,TGTGCCAGCACCCCACAGGGCTCTGGAAACACCATATATTTT,CASTPQGSGNTIYF
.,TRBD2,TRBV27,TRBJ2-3,TGTGCCAGCAGGGCTAGCGGGACTAGCACAGATACGCAGTATTTT,CASRASGTSTDTQYF
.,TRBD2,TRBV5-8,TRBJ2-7,TGTGCCAGCAGCTTTAGCGGGGGGGCCTACGAGCAGTACTTC,CASSFSGGAYEQYF
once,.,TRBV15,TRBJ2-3,TGTGCCACCAGCAGAGATCGAGATACGCAGTATTTT,CATSRDRDTQYF
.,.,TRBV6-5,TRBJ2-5,TGTGCCAGCAGTTCCCAGTTGTGGAGCGAGACCCAGTACTTC,CASSSQLWSETQYF
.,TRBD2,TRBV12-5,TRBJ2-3,TGTGCTAGTGGCCTCGGGAGGGACGCAGATACGCAGTATTTT,CASGLGRDADTQYF
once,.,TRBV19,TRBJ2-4,TGTGCCAGTAGACATCGTACTAGATCCGGGGACATTCAGTACTTC,CASRHRTRSGDIQYF
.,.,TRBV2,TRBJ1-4,TGTGCCAGCAGTACCGAGTTTAGACCCGGGGAACTGTTTTTT,CASSTEFRPGELFF
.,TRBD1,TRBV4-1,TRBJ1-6,TGCGCCAGCAGCCCCAAGCCAGGCCGGCGTGGGACAGACAATTCACCCCTCCACTTT,CASSPKPGRRGTDNSPLHF
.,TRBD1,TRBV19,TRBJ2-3,TGTGCCAGCAAGACAGGGGGCGCAGATACGCAGTATTTT,CASKTGGADTQYF
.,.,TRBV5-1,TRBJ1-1,TGCGCCAGCAGCTTGGTCTCTTTCTCTAAGGGGGTGCTGAACACTGAAGCTTTCTTT,CASSLVSFSKGVLNTEAFF
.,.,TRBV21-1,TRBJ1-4,TGTGCCAGCAGCGCACGGGGACAGTTAATTGAAAAACTGTTTTTT,CASSARGQLIEKLFF
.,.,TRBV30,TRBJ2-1,TGTGCCTGGAGTGTACGACTAGACAATGAGCAGTTCTTC,CAWSVRLDNEQFF